The clone carrying this T cell receptor beta chain was observed a handful of times. Its antigen is as yet unknown. The sample originates from a study of blood T cells in healthy people across ages. About the study: With template switching, about one barcoded beta molecule was captured per two T cells. Overall study findings and caveats: Age advanced and TCR beta diversity per million T cells fell, roughly linearly.

The second PCR ran roughly 6 to 11 cycles with a sample-barcoded 5' primer and J-beta primers. The template-switch adaptor, which had 12 random nucleotides, put a tag on each cDNA molecule. A minimum of 2.5 million CDR3-containing paired-end reads was obtained for each sample. TCRdb called the 5' RACE reads again in MiXCR, with one record for every CDR3 protein. This sample yields around 750,000 distinct CDR3 sequences, of which roughly 53% are seen a single time; roughly 37% belongs to the top ten. The CDR3 has 14 amino acids. Trimming removed 3 bases at V and 7 bases at J, with 10 bases between. The origin of this receptor is a man older than 75 in good health. The sequenced material came from blood. The rearrangement uses TRBV12-3 or TRBV12-4 and TRBJ1-6, with D possibly matching TRBD1 (6 bases). In nucleotides, the CDR3 is TGTGCCAGCAGTTTGGGGGCCAGCAATTCACCCCTCCACTTT. This encodes CASSLGASNSPLHF.